This T cell receptor (beta chain) was identified during a study of technical replicates of blood from several donors. V lost 1 base and J lost 2; bases outside the gene matches: 5. The CDR3 is made up of 16 amino acids. Per germline, CDR1 MNHEY and CDR2 SVGAGI. Method: immunoSEQ multiplex PCR; TCRdb's copy keeps in-frame clones and lacks some. Here the sample spans 74,000 or so clones, around 96% being singletons. The origin of this receptor is a human donor in good health. The sequenced material came from T cells isolated from PBMCs. V usage is TRBV6-5 and J usage is TRBJ1-1; 9 nucleotides agree with TRBD1. The CDR3 DNA follows: TGTGCCAGCAGTTACTTTGGACAGGGGATTAACACTGAAGCTTTCTTT. It yields the protein CASSYFGQGINTEAFF.